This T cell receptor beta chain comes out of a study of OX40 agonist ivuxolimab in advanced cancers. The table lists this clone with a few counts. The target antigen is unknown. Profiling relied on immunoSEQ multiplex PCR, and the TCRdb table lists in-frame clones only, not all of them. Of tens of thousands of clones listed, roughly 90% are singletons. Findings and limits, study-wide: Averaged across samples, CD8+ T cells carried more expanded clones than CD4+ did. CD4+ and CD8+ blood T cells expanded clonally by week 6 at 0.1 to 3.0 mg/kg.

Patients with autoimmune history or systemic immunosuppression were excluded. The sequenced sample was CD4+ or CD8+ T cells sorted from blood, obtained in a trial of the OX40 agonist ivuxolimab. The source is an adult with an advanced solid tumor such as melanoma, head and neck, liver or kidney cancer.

The CDR3 sequence is CASRGAGGRGEAFF. Written as DNA, the CDR3 is TGTGCCAGCAGGGGCGCAGGGGGCCGGGGTGAAGCTTTCTTT. The chain employs TRBV2 and TRBJ1-1, with 8 bases lining up with TRBD1. Germline V gene sequence: CDR1 SNHLY, CDR2 FYNNEI. The length of the CDR3 is 14 residues. V lost 6 bases and J lost 7; bases outside the gene matches: 10.